One and the same sample provided the 20 T cell receptor beta chains below, sequenced in a study of blood T cell repertoires in COVID-19. Assay: immunoSEQ multiplex PCR; the TCRdb copy retains only in-frame clones and omits some. In the table there are 80,000 to 95,000 clones, around three quarters of which are singletons. The sample comprised peripheral blood. The receptor source for this set is a woman in her forties or fifties with acute or convalescent COVID-19.

The chain recombines TRBV28 with TRBJ1-2, with D possibly TRBD1 on 6 matching bases. This CDR3 region has 14 residues. The V end lost 5 bases, the J end lost 4 bases, and 14 bases lay between the germline ends. Germline V gene sequence: CDR1 MDHEN, CDR2 SYDVKM. CDR3 nucleotides: TGTGCCAGCAGTACCGGACAGACCTCCTATGGCTACACCTTC. Amino acids: CASSTGQTSYGYTF.

The genes are TRBV7-8 and TRBJ2-1; a possible D gene is TRBD2 (5 bases). The V end lost 5 bases, the J end lost 6 bases, and 14 bases lay between the germline ends. Germline assignment: CDR1 SGHVS and CDR2 FQNEAQ. The CDR3 is made up of 14 amino acids. The CDR3 loop reads CASSPDSPFNEQFF. The CDR3 DNA sequence: TGTGCCAGCAGCCCGGACTCTCCCTTCAATGAGCAGTTCTTC. The full variable domain, with the rest looked up from reference TRBV7-8 and TRBJ2-1, is GAGVSQSPRYKVAKRGQDVALRCDPISGHVSLFWYQQALGQGPEFLTYFQNEAQLDKSGLPSDRFFAERPEGSVSTLKIQRTQQEDSAVYLCASSPDSPFNEQFFGPGTRLTVL.

This chain uses TRBV3-1 (or the pseudogene TRBV3-2) with TRBJ1-2; possible D gene TRBD1, 5 bases. Looked up from germline, CDR1 is LGHDT and CDR2 is YNNKEL (reference sequence). CDR3 size: 15 residues. The V and J ends lost 1 base and 9 bases respectively, with 18 bases between them. CDR3 bases: TGTGCCAGCAGCCAAGGGGTGGACATTCGTTTGAGCTACACCTTC. Protein sequence: CASSQGVDIRLSYTF.

The V call is TRBV27, the J call TRBJ1-6; the match to TRBD1 covers 11 bases. J was trimmed by 8 bases and V by 1 base; bases with no gene match: 10. Germline assignment: CDR1 MNHEY and CDR2 SMNVEV (reference sequence). The CDR3 spans 18 residues. The CDR3 here is CASSLYPGWDRGYSPLHF. The CDR3 DNA reads as TGTGCCAGCAGTTTATACCCCGGTTGGGACAGGGGGTATTCACCCCTCCACTTT.

CDR3 sequence: CASSPRQGEGGYTF. In DNA, the CDR3 is TGTGCCAGCAGCCCACGACAGGGTGAGGGTGGCTACACCTTC. This rearrangement joins TRBV9 to TRBJ1-2, with 7 nucleotides matching TRBD1. V lost 4 bases and J lost 7; bases outside the gene matches: 10. The CDR3 totals 14 residues. Germline V lookup: CDR1 SGDLS, CDR2 YYNGEE.

The chain carries TRBV7-9 and TRBJ1-1, with D tentatively TRBD1 (5 bases). Germline V lookup: CDR1 SEHNR, CDR2 FQNEAQ (reference sequence). The CDR3 consists of 16 residues. V was trimmed by 3 bases and J by 8 bases, leaving 22 bases between them. The CDR3 sequence is CASSFRGDKGTEEAFF. The CDR3 region has the DNA TGTGCCAGCAGCTTCAGAGGGGATAAGGGGACTGAGGAAGCTTTCTTT.

This chain joins TRBV6-5 and TRBJ1-1; TRBD1 matches 7 bases. Germline values: CDR1 MNHEY, CDR2 SVGAGI. CDR3 length: 14 amino acids. After removal of 2 bases from V and 4 bases from J, the junction contained 4 bases not matched to a gene. The CDR3 nucleotides read TGTGCCAGCAGTTACAGGGGGCCATCCACTGAAGCTTTCTTT. Encoded protein: CASSYRGPSTEAFF.

V is TRBV7-2 and J is TRBJ2-6; 10 nucleotides match TRBD2. Germline CDR1 SGHTA, CDR2 FQGNSA. This CDR3 is built from 18 residues. The V gene end was trimmed by 5 bases and the J gene end by 3 bases; junction bases not matched to a gene: 10. Here the CDR3 reads CASSPGTSAYFGANVLTF. Here the CDR3 DNA reads TGTGCCAGCAGCCCGGGGACTAGCGCTTACTTTGGGGCCAACGTCCTGACTTTC.

The genes are TRBV7-9 and TRBJ1-4; D possibly corresponds to TRBD1 (5 bases). The CDR3 length is 14 residues. Germline V gene data show CDR1 as SEHNR and CDR2 as FQNEAQ (reference sequence). The V and J ends lost 4 bases and 7 bases respectively, with 13 bases between them. DNA of the CDR3: TGTGCCAGCAGCTGGGCCAGCGGGGGTGAAAAACTGTTTTTT. Translation: CASSWASGGEKLFF.

V is TRBV4-2 and J is TRBJ1-2; 11 positions agree with TRBD1. Germline values: CDR1 LGHNA, CDR2 YNFKEQ. V lost 0 bases, J lost 6 bases, and 3 bases stayed unmatched. The CDR3 has 15 amino acids. This chain's CDR3 is CASSQDRDRGNGYTF. In DNA, the CDR3 is TGTGCCAGCAGCCAAGATCGGGACAGGGGGAATGGCTACACCTTC.

This clone was seen more than once but under ten times. This CDR3 is CASSPSAGDQPQHF. The CDR3 DNA follows: TGTGCCAGCTCACCATCCGCAGGGGACCAGCCCCAGCATTTT. The V and J genes are TRBV18 and TRBJ1-5; D is perhaps TRBD1 (6 bases). Trimming stripped 2 bases from V and 7 bases from J, with 12 bases between. CDR1 KGHSH and CDR2 LQKENI come from the germline V gene. This CDR3 has 14 amino acids.

The V gene is TRBV10-3, the J gene TRBJ2-5, with TRBD1 as a possible D gene (5 bases). The V and J ends lost 6 bases and 3 bases respectively, with 11 bases between them. There are 13 residues in the CDR3. CDR1 ENHRY and CDR2 SYGVKD come from the germline V gene. The CDR3 loop is CAIRGPMEETQYF. The CDR3 DNA is TGTGCCATCAGGGGGCCTATGGAAGAGACCCAGTACTTC.

The rearrangement joins TRBV3-1 (or the pseudogene TRBV3-2) to TRBJ2-1; 11 nucleotides align to TRBD1. V shed 4 bases, J shed 4 bases, and the junction held 15 bases outside the gene matches. Germline V gene data show CDR1 as LGHDT and CDR2 as YNNKEL (reference sequence). The CDR3 contains 19 residues. The CDR3: CASSLLISRTGGLYNEQFF. CDR3 bases: TGTGCCAGCAGCCTACTAATTTCACGGACAGGGGGCTTATACAATGAGCAGTTCTTC.

The chain has TRBV4-3 and TRBJ1-4, with no clear D. CDR1 and CDR2 (germline): LGHNA, YSLEER. CDR3 size: 13 residues. V dropped 0 bases and J dropped 8 bases, with 7 bases sitting between them. As DNA, the CDR3 is TGCGCCAGCAGCCAAGAGGGCTGGGAAAAACTGTTTTTT. Translating gives CASSQEGWEKLFF.

The genes are TRBV14 and TRBJ1-4, with a possible D match to TRBD1 (6 bases). Germline V gene lookup returns CDR1 SGHDN and CDR2 FVKESK. V was clipped by 2 bases and J by 5 bases, with 18 bases between them. CDR3 length: 17 residues. In DNA, the CDR3 is TGTGCCAGCAGCCAATTCCCGGTTTGGGGGGGCAATGAAAAACTGTTTTTT. Amino acids: CASSQFPVWGGNEKLFF.

This rearrangement joins TRBV29-1 to TRBJ2-7; D possibly corresponds to TRBD1 (6 bases). The CDR3 loop spans 12 amino acids. V was cut by 7 bases and J by 2 bases, with 12 bases left in between. Germline V gene sequence: CDR1 SQVTM, CDR2 ANQGSEA. The CDR3 DNA sequence: TGCAGCGCAACAGGGAACACCTACGAGCAGTACTTC. As protein: CSATGNTYEQYF.

This clone appeared once. This rearrangement joins TRBV27 to TRBJ1-1; no reliable D call. CDR1 and CDR2 from the germline V gene are MNHEY and SMNVEV (reference sequence). Trimming took 5 bases from V and 0 from J, leaving 13 bases between them. This CDR3 spans 15 amino acids. CDR3 sequence reads: CASSTSQFMNTEAFF. CDR3 bases: TGTGCCAGCAGTACCTCACAGTTTATGAACACTGAAGCTTTCTTT.

This clone appeared once. The J gene is TRBJ1-1, the V gene TRBV28; D is uncertain. V lost 7 bases to trimming and J lost 0 bases, with 9 bases between them. The CDR3 is 13 amino acids. CDR1 is MDHEN, CDR2 SYDVKM, per germline. The CDR3 spells CASTGAMNTEAFF. For the CDR3, the DNA is TGTGCCAGCACCGGTGCCATGAACACTGAAGCTTTCTTT.

This clone was observed once. The chain links TRBV28 to TRBJ2-7, with D possibly being TRBD1 (6 bases). Trimming cost V 4 bases and J 4 bases, with 8 bases left between them. CDR3 length equals 12 residues. From germline, CDR1 is MDHEN and CDR2 SYDVKM. The DNA of the CDR3 is TGTGCCAGCAGTTCCGGACAGTACGAGCAGTACTTC. The encoded protein is CASSSGQYEQYF.

The sample holds a few counts of this clone. CDR3 loop: CASSSGLAGGADTQYF. CDR3 bases: TGTGCCAGCAGCTCGGGACTAGCGGGGGGCGCAGATACGCAGTATTTT. The chain is built from TRBV7-2 and TRBJ2-3; TRBD2 aligns across 15 bases. The junction had 3 bases not matched to a gene; V was cut back by 4 bases and J by 4 bases. The CDR3 has 16 amino acids. CDR1 is SGHTA, CDR2 FQGNSA, per germline.